One TCR beta chain is described in this entry. Clones were read by immunoSEQ multiplex PCR, and TCRdb kept only the in-frame ones, dropping some. The sample lists roughly 53,000 clones, about 89% occurring once. The source of the sample is a study of blood T cell repertoires in COVID-19. Enrolment of Seattle patients took place during active infection, and they were followed longitudinally. CDR3 length: 15 amino acids. The germline V gene encodes CDR1 KGHSH and CDR2 LQKENI. The ends were cut back, 3 bases at V and 5 bases at J, with 11 bases in the middle. The clonotype was recovered from a woman aged 80 or over with COVID-19, enrolled during active disease. The sample consisted of peripheral blood. This chain uses TRBV18 with TRBJ1-6, with a possible D match to TRBD1 (5 bases). Here the CDR3 reads CASSPPGHDNSPLHF. The DNA of the CDR3 is TGTGCCAGCTCACCGCCCGGACACGATAATTCACCCCTCCACTTT.